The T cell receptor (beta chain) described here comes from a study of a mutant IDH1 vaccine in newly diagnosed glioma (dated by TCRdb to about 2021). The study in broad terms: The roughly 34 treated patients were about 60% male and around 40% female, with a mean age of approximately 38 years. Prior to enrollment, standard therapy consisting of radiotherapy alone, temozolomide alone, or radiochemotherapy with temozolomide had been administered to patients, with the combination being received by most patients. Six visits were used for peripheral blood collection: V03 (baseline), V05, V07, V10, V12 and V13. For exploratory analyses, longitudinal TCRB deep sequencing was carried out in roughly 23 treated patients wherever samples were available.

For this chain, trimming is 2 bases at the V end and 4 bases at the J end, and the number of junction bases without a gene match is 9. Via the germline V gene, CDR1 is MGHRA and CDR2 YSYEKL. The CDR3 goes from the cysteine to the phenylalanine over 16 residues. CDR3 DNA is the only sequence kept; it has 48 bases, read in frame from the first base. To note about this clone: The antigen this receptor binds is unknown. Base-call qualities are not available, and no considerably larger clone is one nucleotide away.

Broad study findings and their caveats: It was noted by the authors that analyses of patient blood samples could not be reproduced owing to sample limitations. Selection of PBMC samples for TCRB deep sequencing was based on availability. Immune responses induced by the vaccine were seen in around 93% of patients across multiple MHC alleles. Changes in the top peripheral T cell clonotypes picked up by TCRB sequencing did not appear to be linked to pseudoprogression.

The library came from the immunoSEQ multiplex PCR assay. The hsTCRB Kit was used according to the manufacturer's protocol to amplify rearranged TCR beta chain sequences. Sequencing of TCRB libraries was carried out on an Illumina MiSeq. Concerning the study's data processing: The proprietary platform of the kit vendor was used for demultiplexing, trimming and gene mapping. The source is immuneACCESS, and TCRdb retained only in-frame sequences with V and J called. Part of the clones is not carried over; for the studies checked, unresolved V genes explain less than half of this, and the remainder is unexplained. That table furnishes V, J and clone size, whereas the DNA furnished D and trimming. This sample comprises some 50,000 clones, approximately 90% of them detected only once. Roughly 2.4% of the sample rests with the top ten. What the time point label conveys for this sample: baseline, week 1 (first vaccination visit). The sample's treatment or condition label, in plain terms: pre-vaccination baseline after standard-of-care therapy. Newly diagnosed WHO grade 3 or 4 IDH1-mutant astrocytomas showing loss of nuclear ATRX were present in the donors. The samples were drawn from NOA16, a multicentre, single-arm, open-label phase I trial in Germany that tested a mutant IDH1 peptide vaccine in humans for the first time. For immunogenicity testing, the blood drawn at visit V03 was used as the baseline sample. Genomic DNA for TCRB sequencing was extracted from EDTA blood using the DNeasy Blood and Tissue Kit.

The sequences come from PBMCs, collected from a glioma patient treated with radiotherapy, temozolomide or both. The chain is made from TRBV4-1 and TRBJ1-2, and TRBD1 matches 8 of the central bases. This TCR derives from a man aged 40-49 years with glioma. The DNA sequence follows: TGCGCCAGCAGCCAAACCGGGACAGGCCCCCTCTATGGCTACACCTTC. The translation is CASSQTGTGPLYGYTF.